The TCR beta chain described here comes from a study of T cells in Graves' hyperthyroidism and ophthalmopathy. Whole-study findings and limits: Most thyroid clonotypes expanded above 0.001 appeared in blood too. A model built on 13 V-J features separated ophthalmopathy from stable hyperthyroidism.

RNA transcripts gave rise to amplified TCR beta CDR3 regions. First-round RT-PCR with HTBI primers amplified the TCR CDR3 region. In TCRdb, the multiplex PCR reads were re-called with MiXCR into one record per CDR3 protein. The sample carries 600,000 or so distinct CDR3 sequences, about a sixth recorded once. Graves' hyperthyroidism without ophthalmopathy progression within 18 months was termed stable. Diagnostic assessment was based on clinical symptoms, serum thyroxine and TRAb, thyroid ultrasound and orbital computed tomography. In this sample, this clonotype turned up a few times. Its antigen is unknown. The CDR3 covers 12 residues. In germline, CDR1 is DFQATT, CDR2 SNEGSKA (reference sequence). Trimming took 3 bases from V and 7 from J, leaving 12 bases between them.

Sequencing input: blood. The TCR comes from a woman younger than 45 with Graves' hyperthyroidism. The chain recombines TRBV20-1 with TRBJ1-1; D is unresolved. The CDR3 protein is CSASQALFEAFF. The DNA of the CDR3 is TGCAGTGCTAGCCAGGCCCTCTTTGAAGCTTTCTTT.